What follows are 30 T cell receptor beta chains derived from one specimen sequenced in a study of cytomegalovirus exposure and HLA in healthy donors. Primers included in the PCR were 60 Vbeta and 13 Jbeta primers. The protocol was immunoSEQ multiplex PCR, while the TCRdb copy is restricted to in-frame clones and leaves out a portion. The top ten hold about 1.8% of the sample, which has about 130,000 clones, roughly four fifths seen once. The specimen sequenced was PBMCs. These receptors originate from a woman in her fifties or sixties in good health and CMV-seronegative.

This clone was counted a few times. The V call is TRBV5-1, the J call TRBJ2-3; 10 positions match TRBD2. Looked up from germline, CDR1 is SGHRS and CDR2 is YFSETQ. This CDR3 spans 16 amino acids. V trimming: 1 base; J trimming: 2 bases; junction bases outside the gene matches: 4. The CDR3 loop is CASSLTSGTLTDTQYF. DNA for the CDR3: TGCGCCAGCAGCTTGACTAGCGGGACCCTCACAGATACGCAGTATTTT. The full variable domain, rest sourced from reference TRBV5-1 and TRBJ2-3, is KAGVTQTPRYLIKTRGQQVTLSCSPISGHRSVSWYQQTPGQGLQFLFEYFSETQRNKGNFPGRFSGRQFSNSRSEMNVSTLELGDSALYLCASSLTSGTLTDTQYFGPGTRLTVL.

V and J are TRBV5-1 and TRBJ2-3; TRBD2 matches at 7 bases. The germline gives CDR1 SGHRS, CDR2 YFSETQ. Trimming took 0 bases from V and 3 from J; bases not matched to a gene: 1. CDR3 length equals 14 residues. CDR3 bases: TGCGCCAGCAGCTTGGCGGGGGGAACAGATACGCAGTATTTT. Protein product: CASSLAGGTDTQYF. Variable domain in full (rest from reference TRBV5-1 and TRBJ2-3): KAGVTQTPRYLIKTRGQQVTLSCSPISGHRSVSWYQQTPGQGLQFLFEYFSETQRNKGNFPGRFSGRQFSNSRSEMNVSTLELGDSALYLCASSLAGGTDTQYFGPGTRLTVL.

The chain has TRBV11-2 and TRBJ2-5; tentative D call: TRBD2 (5 bases). The V gene lost 4 bases and the J gene lost 2 bases, with 23 bases spanning the gap. In germline, CDR1 is SGHAT, CDR2 FQNNGV. This CDR3 region has 18 residues. CDR3 sequence reads: CASSSGSFLRRGQETQYF. CDR3 sequence (DNA): TGTGCCAGCAGCTCCGGGTCCTTCCTTAGACGGGGACAAGAGACCCAGTACTTC.

The genes are TRBV7-9 and TRBJ2-6; D is unresolved. This CDR3 has 16 amino acids. V was pared by 5 bases and J by 0 bases, with 11 bases between. Germline V gene sequence: CDR1 SEHNR, CDR2 FQNEAQ (reference sequence). This CDR3 reads CASSLNSFSGANVLTF. The CDR3, as DNA: TGTGCCAGCAGCCTAAACAGCTTCTCTGGGGCCAACGTCCTGACTTTC.

The rearrangement links TRBV18 to TRBJ2-3; weak D call: TRBD2 (6 bases). The CDR3 is 16 amino acids. V lost 6 bases and J 0 bases, leaving 16 bases between the germline ends. Per the germline V gene, CDR1 is KGHSH and CDR2 is LQKENI. For the CDR3, the DNA is TGTGCCAGCTCCTATCGCTCTAGCGACAGCACAGATACGCAGTATTTT. Its translation: CASSYRSSDSTDTQYF.

The chain combines TRBV4-2 with TRBJ2-3; the match to TRBD2 covers 7 bases. Germline CDR1 reads LGHNA; CDR2 reads YNFKEQ. The CDR3 spans 15 residues. V shed 7 bases and J 6 bases; nucleotides not matched to a gene: 13. CDR3 sequence (DNA): TGTGCCAGCAACGGAGTACTAGCGACTCCTGATACGCAGTATTTT. Its translation: CASNGVLATPDTQYF.

The genes are TRBV28 and TRBJ1-1; TRBD1 agrees at 7 bases. This CDR3 region has 19 residues. CDR1 is MDHEN and CDR2 is SYDVKM in the germline V gene. J was trimmed by 0 bases and V by 3 bases; bases with no gene match: 16. The CDR3 DNA is TGTGCCAGCAGTTTCCCTCTTTCCTTCTTACAGGGGATGAACACTGAAGCTTTCTTT. As protein: CASSFPLSFLQGMNTEAFF.

The chain couples TRBV6-5 to TRBJ2-1, with 13 bases aligning to TRBD2. CDR1 and CDR2 from the germline V gene are MNHEY and SVGAGI. The V segment lost 4 bases and the J segment 9 bases; nucleotides outside the gene matches: 9. The CDR3 has 16 residues. This chain's CDR3 is CASSSLLAGGPVEQFF. Here the CDR3 DNA reads TGTGCCAGCAGTTCCTTACTAGCGGGAGGGCCGGTTGAGCAGTTCTTC.

The V and J genes are TRBV7-9 and TRBJ2-5, with 7 bases aligning to TRBD1. J was trimmed by 5 bases and V by 0 bases; bases with no gene match: 9. The CDR3 length is 16 residues. Germline V gives CDR1 SEHNR, CDR2 FQNEAQ (reference sequence). CDR3 sequence (DNA): TGTGCCAGCAGCTTAGCCGAGACAGGGATTAAGGAGACCCAGTACTTC. This encodes CASSLAETGIKETQYF. Variable domain in full (rest from reference TRBV7-9 and TRBJ2-5): DTGVSQNPRHKITKRGQNVTFRCDPISEHNRLYWYRQTLGQGPEFLTYFQNEAQLEKSRLLSDRFSAERPKGSFSTLEIQRTEQGDSAMYLCASSLAETGIKETQYFGPGTRLLVL.

The V gene is TRBV11-2, the J gene TRBJ2-7, with D possibly being TRBD1 (5 bases). Deletions cut 3 bases from V and 0 bases from J, with 15 bases between. The CDR3 covers 16 residues. Germline CDR1 reads SGHAT; CDR2 reads FQNNGV. For the CDR3, the DNA is TGTGCCAGCAGCTTGGGATGGACATTCGGCTCCTACGAGCAGTACTTC. This codes for CASSLGWTFGSYEQYF.

V and J are TRBV28 and TRBJ1-2, with D maybe TRBD1 (5 bases). The CDR3 extends over 14 amino acids. In germline, CDR1 is MDHEN, CDR2 SYDVKM. The V gene lost 2 bases and the J gene lost 3 bases, with 10 bases spanning the gap. The CDR3 DNA reads as TGTGCCAGCAGTTTACGGGGGTCTGACTATGGCTACACCTTC. It yields the protein CASSLRGSDYGYTF.

The rearrangement links TRBV19 to TRBJ1-1; no clear D gene. The CDR3 has 13 residues. Trimming pared 3 bases from V and 1 base from J, leaving 6 bases between. Germline CDR1 reads LNHDA; CDR2 reads SQIVND (reference sequence). The CDR3 reads CASSIPGNTEAFF. The CDR3 coding sequence is TGTGCCAGTAGTATCCCAGGGAACACTGAAGCTTTCTTT.

In nucleotides, the CDR3 is TGTGCCAGCAGCCAAAGCGGGACTAGCGGTGATCTAGCCAAAAACATTCAGTACTTC. This gives the protein CASSQSGTSGDLAKNIQYF. The chain combines TRBV7-2 with TRBJ2-4; 11 bases fit TRBD2. Trimming cost V 5 bases and J 0 bases; bases outside gene matches: 12. CDR3 length equals 19 residues. CDR1 and CDR2 from the germline V gene are SGHTA and FQGNSA. The whole variable domain, filled in from reference TRBV7-2 and TRBJ2-4, reads GAGVSQSPSNKVTEKGKDVELRCDPISGHTALYWYRQSLGQGLEFLIYFQGNSAPDKSGLPSDRFSAERTGGSVSTLTIQRTQQEDSAVYLCASSQSGTSGDLAKNIQYFGAGTRLSVL.

V usage is TRBV2 and J usage is TRBJ2-2; the D gene is possibly TRBD1 (5 bases). CDR3 length equals 15 residues. Trimming removed 4 bases at V and 1 base at J, with 10 bases between. CDR1 SNHLY and CDR2 FYNNEI come from the germline V gene. The CDR3 DNA sequence: TGTGCCAGCAGTGTCATGGGGCTGAACACCGGGGAGCTGTTTTTT. Encoded protein: CASSVMGLNTGELFF.

This chain uses TRBV27 with TRBJ1-1; 8 nucleotides line up with TRBD1. There are 17 residues in the CDR3. The germline CDR1 and CDR2 sequences are MNHEY and SMNVEV (reference sequence). Trimming cost V 7 bases and J 1 base; bases outside gene matches: 14. The CDR3, as DNA: TGTGCCAGCACAAACCTCCGGGACAGGTCCCCGAACACTGAAGCTTTCTTT. The encoded protein is CASTNLRDRSPNTEAFF.

The rearrangement links TRBV29-1 to TRBJ1-1; D unclear. Deletions cut 3 bases from V and 8 bases from J, with 4 bases between. The CDR3 covers 9 residues. Germline V gene lookup returns CDR1 SQVTM and CDR2 ANQGSEA. The CDR3 coding sequence is TGCAGCGTTGACAGGGAAGCTTTCTTT. Amino acid sequence: CSVDREAFF.

The chain links TRBV5-6 to TRBJ1-1; TRBD1 might be the D (5 bases). Germline values: CDR1 SGHDT, CDR2 YYEEEE. V dropped 2 bases and J dropped 7 bases, with 6 bases sitting between them. CDR3 length: 11 amino acids. The CDR3 is CASSFDSEAFF. The CDR3 DNA follows: TGTGCCAGCAGCTTCGACAGTGAAGCTTTCTTT.

The rearrangement uses TRBV19 and TRBJ1-4; 8 positions match TRBD1. Looked up from germline, CDR1 is LNHDA and CDR2 is SQIVND (reference sequence). Trimming removed 3 bases from V and 8 bases from J; junction bases left unmatched: 11. The CDR3 is made up of 16 amino acids. In DNA form, the CDR3 reads TGTGCCAGTAGTATTCTCTTGACAGGGGAAGGGGAAAAACTGTTTTTT. As protein: CASSILLTGEGEKLFF.

The rearrangement links TRBV27 to TRBJ2-7; 9 bases line up with TRBD2. CDR1 and CDR2 from the germline V gene are MNHEY and SMNVEV (reference sequence). The V gene end was trimmed by 4 bases and the J gene end by 5 bases; junction bases not matched to a gene: 15. CDR3 length: 17 amino acids. The CDR3 DNA reads as TGTGCCAGCAGTTCCCGGGTAGCGGGAGTATGGGGCCACGAGCAGTACTTC. Its translation: CASSSRVAGVWGHEQYF.

The chain has TRBV19 and TRBJ1-1; 9 positions match TRBD1. The CDR3 runs 15 residues. In germline, CDR1 is LNHDA, CDR2 SQIVND (reference sequence). The ends lost 3 bases at V and 1 base at J; junction bases unmatched: 3. The CDR3 region is CASSIPGQGNTEAFF. In nucleotides, the CDR3 is TGTGCCAGTAGTATTCCGGGACAGGGGAACACTGAAGCTTTCTTT.

The chain has TRBV15 and TRBJ1-1; D perhaps matches TRBD1 (6 bases). Germline CDR1 and CDR2: LNHNV and YYDKDF (reference sequence). Trimming removed 5 bases at V and 1 base at J, with 17 bases between. This CDR3 has 16 residues. CDR3 nucleotides: TGTGCCACCAGCGGAGGACAGAACCTACCGAACACTGAAGCTTTCTTT. It yields the protein CATSGGQNLPNTEAFF. The variable domain in full, completed from reference TRBV15 and TRBJ1-1, reads DAMVIQNPRYQVTQFGKPVTLSCSQTLNHNVMYWYQQKSSQAPKLLFHYYDKDFNNEADTPDNFQSRRPNTSFCFLDIRSPGLGDTAMYLCATSGGQNLPNTEAFFGQGTRLTVV.

The CDR3 loop reads CASSLFRDREDYEQYF. CDR3 nucleotides: TGTGCCAGCAGCTTGTTTAGGGACAGGGAGGACTACGAGCAGTACTTC. The chain joins TRBV5-8 to TRBJ2-7, with TRBD1 identical over 9 bases. This CDR3 has 16 amino acids. The germline gives CDR1 SGHTS, CDR2 YDEGEE. J gave up 3 bases and V 1 base, and 8 bases lay outside the gene matches. Together with reference TRBV5-8 and TRBJ2-7, the CDR3 gives the full variable domain: EAGVTQSPTHLIKTRGQQATLRCSPISGHTSVYWYQQALGLGLQFLLWYDEGEERNRGNFPPRFSGRQFPNYSSELNVNALELEDSALYLCASSLFRDREDYEQYFGPGTRLTVT.

This chain links TRBV9 with TRBJ2-1; 7 nucleotides agree with TRBD2. The CDR3 is made up of 14 amino acids. Germline CDR1 SGDLS, CDR2 YYNGEE. V shed 3 bases and J 5 bases; nucleotides not matched to a gene: 5. The CDR3 reads CASSEIAGHNEQFF. CDR3 nucleotide sequence: TGTGCCAGCAGCGAAATAGCGGGTCACAATGAGCAGTTCTTC. Looking up the rest from reference TRBV9 and TRBJ2-1 gives the full variable domain: DSGVTQTPKHLITATGQRVTLRCSPRSGDLSVYWYQQSLDQGLQFLIQYYNGEERAKGNILERFSAQQFPDLHSELNLSSLELGDSALYFCASSEIAGHNEQFFGPGTRLTVL.

The chain links TRBV7-9 to TRBJ2-7, with D maybe TRBD1 (6 bases). V lost 3 bases and J lost 2, with 14 bases in between. The CDR3 is 15 amino acids. Germline assignment: CDR1 SEHNR and CDR2 FQNEAQ (reference sequence). The CDR3 DNA sequence: TGTGCCAGCAGCTTTTTCCGCAGGGGTGCCTACGAGCAGTACTTC. It translates to CASSFFRRGAYEQYF.

This chain joins TRBV5-4 and TRBJ1-3; possibly TRBD1 for D (6 bases). With 4 bases removed from V and 11 bases from J, the gap between germline ends came to 31 bases. Germline V lookup: CDR1 SGHNT, CDR2 YYREEE (reference sequence). The CDR3 has 18 amino acids. CDR3 nucleotide sequence: TGTGCCAGCAGCGGCGGTTGGGCGGGGGGCTCCGGGACCGACCCCATATATTTT. It codes for CASSGGWAGGSGTDPIYF. Filled out from reference TRBV5-4 and TRBJ1-3, the complete variable domain reads ETGVTQSPTHLIKTRGQQVTLRCSSQSGHNTVSWYQQALGQGPQFIFQYYREEENGRGNFPPRFSGLQFPNYSSELNVNALELDDSALYLCASSGGWAGGSGTDPIYFGEGSWLTVV.

The chain joins TRBV9 to TRBJ1-1; D not certain. CDR1 SGDLS and CDR2 YYNGEE come from the germline V gene. Trimming pared 2 bases from V and 1 base from J, leaving 6 bases between. The CDR3 contains 13 residues. For the CDR3, the DNA is TGTGCCAGCAGCGTGGGCAAGAACACTGAAGCTTTCTTT. Protein product: CASSVGKNTEAFF.

The J gene is TRBJ2-1, the V gene TRBV20-1; D gene uncertain. The CDR3 loop spans 10 amino acids. V was shortened by 5 bases and J by 4 bases, with 3 bases between the two germline ends. Germline V gene data show CDR1 as DFQATT and CDR2 as SNEGSKA (reference sequence). Here the CDR3 DNA reads TGCAGTGCTTATTACAATGAGCAGTTCTTC. This codes for CSAYYNEQFF.

The chain couples TRBV6-6 to TRBJ2-7; maybe TRBD1 (6 bases). The CDR3 covers 12 residues. In germline, CDR1 is MNHNY, CDR2 SVGAGI (reference sequence). The germline V and J ends were trimmed by 8 bases and 9 bases, with 17 bases remaining between them. The CDR3 protein is CASAHRERGQYF. The CDR3 DNA reads TGTGCCAGCGCACACAGGGAGAGAGGGCAGTACTTC.

The rearrangement links TRBV28 to TRBJ2-3; the D is unclear. The germline gives CDR1 MDHEN, CDR2 SYDVKM. The CDR3 totals 15 residues. Trimming left V 5 bases short and J 6 bases short, with 18 bases between. For the CDR3, the DNA is TGTGCCAGCAGTGGAGCAGCGCCAATTCTGGATACGCAGTATTTT. Translated: CASSGAAPILDTQYF. The whole variable domain, filled in from reference TRBV28 and TRBJ2-3, reads DVKVTQSSRYLVKRTGEKVFLECVQDMDHENMFWYRQDPGLGLRLIYFSYDVKMKEKGDIPEGYSVSREKKERFSLILESASTNQTSMYLCASSGAAPILDTQYFGPGTRLTVL.

The chain has TRBV19 and TRBJ1-5; 8 nucleotides align to TRBD1. This CDR3 has 15 residues. Germline V gene data show CDR1 as LNHDA and CDR2 as SQIVND (reference sequence). J lost 3 bases, V lost 3 bases, and 4 bases had no gene match. The DNA for the CDR3 is TGTGCCAGTAGTATGGACAGGGAACCCAATCAGCCCCAGCATTTT. This sequence encodes CASSMDREPNQPQHF.